The 20 T cell receptor beta chains in this list originate from one sample, sequenced in a study of long-term antiretroviral therapy in people with HIV. Survey-level resolution applied to immunoSEQ assay v3.0. Profiling relied on immunoSEQ multiplex PCR, and the TCRdb table lists in-frame clones only, not all of them. The sample holds 15,000 or so clones; about 87% are singletons and the top ten take 20% to 25%. This specimen consisted of unsorted PBMCs, obtained 2.1 years after starting antiretroviral therapy. The receptors here all came from a woman aged 40 to 50 with HIV.

This sequence joins TRBV18 and TRBJ1-1; D is unclear. V was shortened by 2 bases and J by 0 bases, with 7 bases between the two germline ends. This CDR3 has 14 residues. The germline V gene encodes CDR1 KGHSH and CDR2 LQKENI. The CDR3 protein is CASSPSGLNTEAFF. CDR3 sequence (DNA): TGTGCCAGCTCACCATCAGGCCTGAACACTGAAGCTTTCTTT.

This clone was found a few times. This chain uses TRBV6-5 with TRBJ1-2; TRBD1 might be the D (5 bases). V was shortened by 0 bases and J by 3 bases, with 11 bases between the two germline ends. The germline gives CDR1 MNHEY, CDR2 SVGAGI. The CDR3 runs to 15 residues. Here the CDR3 DNA reads TGTGCCAGCAGTTACTCGACAGTCTCCGACTATGGCTACACCTTC. Translated, it gives CASSYSTVSDYGYTF.

This sequence joins TRBV5-1 and TRBJ2-3; 16 bases agree with TRBD2. V gave up 8 bases and J gave up 8 bases; unmatched junction bases: 5. Looked up from germline, CDR1 is SGHRS and CDR2 is YFSETQ. The CDR3 covers 14 residues. This CDR3 is CASGTSGGAVTQYF. The CDR3 nucleotides read TGCGCCAGTGGGACTAGCGGGGGGGCCGTTACGCAGTATTTT.

The J gene is TRBJ1-1, the V gene TRBV4-3; 10 positions match TRBD1. This CDR3 spans 16 amino acids. With 0 bases clipped from V and 3 bases from J, the junction kept 4 bases outside the gene matches. Per the germline V gene, CDR1 is LGHNA and CDR2 is YSLEER. The DNA of the CDR3 is TGCGCCAGCAGCCAAGATCGAGGGACAGGGGACACTGAAGCTTTCTTT. It is translated as CASSQDRGTGDTEAFF.

This sequence joins TRBV7-2 and TRBJ1-3; D perhaps matches TRBD1 (6 bases). With 2 bases removed from V and 0 bases from J, the gap between germline ends came to 17 bases. The CDR3 spans 18 residues. CDR1 and CDR2 from the germline V gene are SGHTA and FQGNSA. CDR3 in amino acids: CASSLTRGGPRSGNTIYF. CDR3 sequence (DNA): TGTGCCAGCAGCTTAACGAGGGGGGGCCCTCGCTCTGGAAACACCATATATTTT. Combining the CDR3 with reference TRBV7-2 and TRBJ1-3 gives the whole variable domain GAGVSQSPSNKVTEKGKDVELRCDPISGHTALYWYRQSLGQGLEFLIYFQGNSAPDKSGLPSDRFSAERTGGSVSTLTIQRTQQEDSAVYLCASSLTRGGPRSGNTIYFGEGSWLTVV.

This clone has a single count. The V and J genes are TRBV6-6 and TRBJ1-4; TRBD1 matches 10 bases. The germline V gene encodes CDR1 MNHNY and CDR2 SVGAGI (reference sequence). The length of the CDR3 is 14 residues. The V and J ends lost 5 bases and 8 bases, in that order; junction bases with no gene match: 5. In DNA form, the CDR3 reads TGTGCCAGCAGTGACAGGGGGCTGAGCGAAAAACTGTTTTTT. It translates to CASSDRGLSEKLFF.

The chain couples TRBV5-5 to TRBJ1-1, with D possibly being TRBD1 (5 bases). The CDR3 spans 15 residues. The V gene lost 4 bases and the J gene lost 1 base, with 14 bases spanning the gap. CDR1 and CDR2 from the germline V gene are SGHKS and YYEKEE (reference sequence). The CDR3 protein is CASSLTYGANTEAFF. CDR3 nucleotide sequence: TGTGCCAGCAGCCTCACATATGGGGCGAACACTGAAGCTTTCTTT.

The chain carries TRBV2 and TRBJ1-5, with D unresolved. This CDR3 is 13 amino acids long. V was clipped by 4 bases and J by 5 bases, with 9 bases between them. In germline, CDR1 is SNHLY, CDR2 FYNNEI. CDR3 region: CASSVDGYQPQHF. DNA of the CDR3: TGTGCCAGCAGTGTCGACGGCTATCAGCCCCAGCATTTT.

V and J are TRBV5-1 and TRBJ2-1, with 7 bases aligning to TRBD1. Trimming removed 6 bases from V and 10 bases from J; junction bases left unmatched: 7. There are 12 residues in the CDR3. Per germline, CDR1 SGHRS and CDR2 YFSETQ. Here the CDR3 DNA reads TGCGCCAGCAAGGTAGGGGGCGACGAGCAGTTCTTC. Translating it yields CASKVGGDEQFF. The full variable domain, rest sourced from reference TRBV5-1 and TRBJ2-1, is KAGVTQTPRYLIKTRGQQVTLSCSPISGHRSVSWYQQTPGQGLQFLFEYFSETQRNKGNFPGRFSGRQFSNSRSEMNVSTLELGDSALYLCASKVGGDEQFFGPGTRLTVL.

J is TRBJ1-2 and V is TRBV7-2, with D tentatively TRBD1 (5 bases). Germline assignment: CDR1 SGHTA and CDR2 FQGNSA. The CDR3 loop spans 17 amino acids. V lost 1 base and J lost 1, with 16 bases in between. This chain's CDR3 is CASSLDGSRANNYGYTF. The CDR3 DNA is TGTGCCAGCAGCTTAGATGGAAGCAGGGCAAATAACTATGGCTACACCTTC. Filled out from reference TRBV7-2 and TRBJ1-2, the complete variable domain reads GAGVSQSPSNKVTEKGKDVELRCDPISGHTALYWYRQSLGQGLEFLIYFQGNSAPDKSGLPSDRFSAERTGGSVSTLTIQRTQQEDSAVYLCASSLDGSRANNYGYTFGSGTRLTVV.

V and J are TRBV27 and TRBJ2-3, with TRBD2 as a possible D gene (6 bases). V lost 6 bases and J 4 bases, leaving 20 bases between the germline ends. CDR1 and CDR2 from the germline V gene are MNHEY and SMNVEV (reference sequence). This CDR3 comprises 16 residues. The CDR3 reads CASSPDGTPYADTQYF. In DNA, the CDR3 is TGTGCCAGCAGCCCTGACGGGACTCCTTACGCAGATACGCAGTATTTT.

The chain combines TRBV27 with TRBJ1-1; D may be TRBD1 (5 bases). The CDR3 is made up of 15 amino acids. Germline CDR1 reads MNHEY; CDR2 reads SMNVEV (reference sequence). The V gene lost 5 bases and the J gene lost 0 bases, with 13 bases spanning the gap. The CDR3 region is CASSEVQGMNTEAFF. The CDR3 nucleotides are TGTGCCAGCAGTGAGGTGCAGGGAATGAACACTGAAGCTTTCTTT.

As concerns this clone: An end of the junction differs from the germline gene, which may be a read error. V is TRBV6-5 and J is TRBJ2-5; D is unclear. Per germline, CDR1 MNHEY and CDR2 SVGAGI. This CDR3 has 11 amino acids. CDR3 sequence: CASSYSSSQNF. DNA of the CDR3: TGTGCCAGCAGTTACTCGTCGTCCCAGAACTTC.

This clone has just a few counts. In nucleotides, the CDR3 is TGCGCCAGCAAGCAGGGTGGGACTGAAGCTTTCTTT. Protein: CASKQGGTEAFF. V gene TRBV10-2 combines with J gene TRBJ1-1; D perhaps matches TRBD1 (5 bases). The CDR3 contains 12 residues. Trimming stripped 7 bases from V and 5 bases from J, with 11 bases between. Germline V gene lookup returns CDR1 WSHSY and CDR2 SAAADI.

This clone was found once. The genes are TRBV6-5 and TRBJ1-3; 7 bases agree with TRBD1. V shed 6 bases, J shed 0 bases, and the junction held 5 bases outside the gene matches. CDR3 length equals 15 residues. CDR1 and CDR2 from the germline V gene are MNHEY and SVGAGI. CDR3 in DNA: TGTGCCAGCAGACCTGGACAGGCCTCTGGAAACACCATATATTTT. This sequence encodes CASRPGQASGNTIYF.

The J gene is TRBJ2-7, the V gene TRBV18; 7 bases are shared with TRBD1. J lost 3 bases, V lost 0 bases, and 2 bases had no gene match. The CDR3 spans 14 residues. Looked up from germline, CDR1 is KGHSH and CDR2 is LQKENI. In DNA form, the CDR3 reads TGTGCCAGCTCACCACCGTGGGACAGCTACGAGCAGTACTTC. Protein sequence: CASSPPWDSYEQYF.

By sample fraction, this clone is medium-sized. One junction end disagrees with the germline gene, perhaps due to a read error. The CDR3 region is CASTIGGWDTEAFF. CDR3 nucleotide sequence: TGTGCCAGTACTATAGGGGGCTGGGACACTGAAGCTTTCTTT. V is TRBV19 and J is TRBJ1-1; 7 positions match TRBD1. The CDR3 contains 14 residues. Germline CDR1 LNHDA, CDR2 SQIVND (reference sequence). The variable domain in full, with the rest retrieved from reference TRBV19 and TRBJ1-1, is DGGITQSPKYLFRKEGQNVTLSCEQNLNHDAMYWYRQDPGQGLRLIYYSQIVNDFQKGDIAEGYSVSREKKESFPLTVTSAQKNPTAFYLCASTIGGWDTEAFFGQGTRLTVV.

The chain links TRBV4-3 to TRBJ2-7, with 14 nucleotides matching TRBD2. Unmatched junction bases numbered 5, after V lost 1 base and J lost 3 bases. Germline V gene sequence: CDR1 LGHNA, CDR2 YSLEER. The length of the CDR3 is 17 residues. CDR3 amino acids: CASSQARTSGGHYEQYF. CDR3 in DNA: TGCGCCAGCAGCCAAGCTCGGACTAGCGGGGGGCACTACGAGCAGTACTTC.

The J gene is TRBJ2-3, the V gene TRBV2; TRBD1 or TRBD2 may be the D gene (5 bases each). The CDR3 loop spans 16 amino acids. Trimming took off 3 bases at V and 3 bases at J, with 16 bases between the two ends. The germline gives CDR1 SNHLY, CDR2 FYNNEI. CDR3 DNA: TGTGCCAGCAGTGATGGTCGCCAGGGAGTAACAGATACGCAGTATTTT. This gives the protein CASSDGRQGVTDTQYF.

The chain recombines TRBV30 with TRBJ1-5; D perhaps matches TRBD1 (5 bases). Germline-derived CDR1 and CDR2 are GTSNPN and SVGIG (reference sequence). V gave up 0 bases and J gave up 6 bases, with 15 bases separating them. The CDR3 contains 15 residues. The CDR3 spells CAWSVGGGPGQPQHF. The DNA for the CDR3 is TGTGCCTGGAGTGTCGGGGGGGGACCCGGTCAGCCCCAGCATTTT.